What follows describes a single TCR beta chain. Its antigen specificity is not known. No much larger clone is present one base from it, and per-base qualities are unavailable. This sample was included in a study of T cell changes during pregnancy in multiple sclerosis (dated by TCRdb to the late 2010s). At the level of the whole study: The study looked at changes in the T cell repertoire across pregnancy in women with multiple sclerosis.

The germline V gene encodes CDR1 SGHTA and CDR2 FQGNSA. Ends trimmed: V by 5 bases, J by 5 bases; bases unmatched to a gene: 6. Including the terminal cysteine and phenylalanine, the CDR3 comprises 16 residues. Of all the DNA, just the CDR3 is kept, 48 bases in frame from base 1. The library was obtained by the immunoSEQ multiplex PCR assay. Imported from immuneACCESS, the table was reduced by TCRdb to in-frame sequences with V and J called. These copies leave out some clones; in studies compared against another copy, an unresolved V gene accounts for under half, and the cause of the remainder is not known. The sample records approximately 49,000 clones, nearly 95% of which are singletons. More than 0.85% of the sample comes from the top ten.

Here the sequenced sample was peripheral blood, taken after pregnancy. The chain is assembled from TRBV7-2 and TRBJ2-3, and 14 bases in between align with TRBD2. The sequence derives from a female donor with multiple sclerosis, enrolled in a pregnancy study. The DNA is TGTGCCAGCAGCCAATCGACTAGCGGGAGGGGAGATACGCAGTATTTT. Its protein reads: CASSQSTSGRGDTQYF.